The clone carrying this TCR beta chain was detected a few times. Only in-frame clones appear in the TCRdb table, and some are missing; sequencing was by immunoSEQ multiplex PCR. The sample carries about 730,000 clones, roughly 88% recorded once. The sample is drawn from a study of shared T cell receptors in the human thymus. Germline CDR1 is SGHAT and CDR2 is FQNNGV. CDR3 size: 16 residues. V dropped 5 bases and J dropped 0; count of bases not matched to a gene: 2. A further study also used this sample, focusing on human thymus T cells.

The chain has TRBV11-2 and TRBJ1-3; 12 bases match TRBD1. Material: thymocytes. The origin of this receptor is a girl less than two years old with a congenital heart defect. DNA of the CDR3: TGTGCCAGCAGCCCGGGACAGGGGGCCTCTGGAAACACCATATATTTT. Translating gives CASSPGQGASGNTIYF.